The rows below give T cell receptor beta chains drawn from one sample of a study of Tregs in tolerant kidney transplant recipients. TCRdb's copy holds only in-frame clones and misses some; the assay was immunoSEQ multiplex PCR. The repertoire holds roughly 250,000 clones, with 80% to 85% as singletons. Material for sequencing was CD4+ T cells from blood. These receptors came from a human donor in good health. Each CDR3 is given with its conserved first and last residue. Fields, in order: D gene, J gene, V gene, clone size, CDR3 protein, CDR3 DNA. A D gene is named only where the DNA matches it firmly. Clone size is given for some rows only: seen once, a few or many times, or a class if the clone is expanded.

d_gene: TRBD2
j_gene: TRBJ2-1
v_gene: TRBV27
abundance: -
CDR3aa: CASSLGGGAWDEQFF
CDR3nt: TGTGCCAGCAGTTTAGGCGGGGGGGCCTGGGATGAGCAGTTCTTC

d_gene: -
j_gene: TRBJ1-1
v_gene: TRBV5-1
abundance: -
CDR3aa: CASSSGPMNTEAFF
CDR3nt: TGCGCCAGCAGCTCCGGGCCGATGAACACTGAAGCTTTCTTT

d_gene: TRBD2
j_gene: TRBJ2-3
v_gene: TRBV5-1
abundance: -
CDR3aa: CAVSGGGAKDTQYF
CDR3nt: TGCGCGGTATCTGGCGGGGGGGCCAAAGATACGCAGTATTTT

d_gene: TRBD1
j_gene: TRBJ1-1
v_gene: TRBV4-1
abundance: -
CDR3aa: CASSQGQGAPETEAFF
CDR3nt: TGCGCCAGCAGCCAAGGCCAGGGGGCCCCGGAGACTGAAGCTTTCTTT

d_gene: -
j_gene: TRBJ2-7
v_gene: TRBV6-1
abundance: -
CDR3aa: CASSEAFDLVHSYEQYF
CDR3nt: TGTGCCAGCAGTGAAGCGTTTGACCTTGTTCACAGTTACGAGCAGTACTTC

d_gene: TRBD1
j_gene: TRBJ1-5
v_gene: TRBV10-2
abundance: -
CDR3aa: CASGDRARNQPQHF
CDR3nt: TGCGCCAGCGGGGACAGGGCCCGCAATCAGCCCCAGCATTTT

d_gene: -
j_gene: TRBJ2-6
v_gene: TRBV5-1
abundance: -
CDR3aa: CASTATASGANVLTF
CDR3nt: TGCGCCAGCACCGCCACGGCCTCTGGGGCCAACGTCCTGACTTTC

d_gene: -
j_gene: TRBJ1-1
v_gene: TRBV5-1
abundance: few
CDR3aa: CASSRRQGGTEAFF
CDR3nt: TGCGCCAGCAGCCGCCGCCAAGGGGGGACTGAAGCTTTCTTT

d_gene: -
j_gene: TRBJ2-2
v_gene: TRBV6-1
abundance: once
CDR3aa: CASSESWGFFNTGELFF
CDR3nt: TGTGCCAGCAGTGAATCTTGGGGTTTCTTTAACACCGGGGAGCTGTTTTTT

d_gene: -
j_gene: TRBJ1-5
v_gene: TRBV19
abundance: -
CDR3aa: CASNDYNQPQHF
CDR3nt: TGTGCCAGTAATGATTACAATCAGCCCCAGCATTTT

d_gene: -
j_gene: TRBJ2-3
v_gene: TRBV11-3
abundance: -
CDR3aa: CASSFSHTADTQYF
CDR3nt: TGTGCCAGCAGCTTCTCCCACACGGCAGATACGCAGTATTTT

d_gene: TRBD1
j_gene: TRBJ1-2
v_gene: TRBV19
abundance: -
CDR3aa: CASSMEGTGTYGYTF
CDR3nt: TGTGCCAGTAGTATGGAGGGGACAGGGACCTATGGCTACACCTTC

d_gene: -
j_gene: TRBJ2-1
v_gene: TRBV6-5
abundance: -
CDR3aa: CASSYSPRTEYNEQFF
CDR3nt: TGTGCCAGCAGTTACTCGCCGAGGACTGAGTACAATGAGCAGTTCTTC

d_gene: TRBD2
j_gene: TRBJ2-5
v_gene: TRBV9
abundance: few
CDR3aa: CASSARLATLAEQYF
CDR3nt: TGTGCCAGCAGCGCCAGACTAGCAACTCTTGCAGAGCAGTACTTC

d_gene: TRBD2
j_gene: TRBJ2-3
v_gene: TRBV2
abundance: -
CDR3aa: CASSRSGGALDTQYF
CDR3nt: TGTGCCAGCAGTCGCAGCGGGGGGGCCCTAGATACGCAGTATTTT

d_gene: -
j_gene: TRBJ2-3
v_gene: TRBV5-4
abundance: -
CDR3aa: CASSLRDTQYF
CDR3nt: TGTGCCAGCAGCTTGAGAGATACGCAGTATTTT

d_gene: TRBD1
j_gene: TRBJ2-7
v_gene: TRBV14
abundance: -
CDR3aa: CASSTYGTAYEQYF
CDR3nt: TGTGCCAGCAGCACCTACGGGACAGCCTACGAGCAGTACTTC

d_gene: TRBD1
j_gene: TRBJ2-5
v_gene: TRBV28
abundance: -
CDR3aa: CASSLTSGGQETQYF
CDR3nt: TGTGCCAGCAGTTTAACGTCAGGGGGACAAGAGACCCAGTACTTC

d_gene: TRBD1
j_gene: TRBJ1-2
v_gene: TRBV6-4
abundance: -
CDR3aa: CASSPDRVHGYTF
CDR3nt: TGTGCCAGCAGTCCTGACAGGGTCCATGGCTACACCTTC

d_gene: -
j_gene: TRBJ2-5
v_gene: TRBV15
abundance: -
CDR3aa: CATSRVGETQYF
CDR3nt: TGTGCCACCAGCAGAGTTGGGGAGACCCAGTACTTC

d_gene: TRBD1
j_gene: TRBJ1-2
v_gene: TRBV9
abundance: -
CDR3aa: CASSTGTGRGYTF
CDR3nt: TGTGCCAGCAGCACCGGGACAGGGAGAGGCTACACCTTC

d_gene: TRBD1
j_gene: TRBJ2-5
v_gene: TRBV9
abundance: -
CDR3aa: CASSGGRGQETQYF
CDR3nt: TGTGCCAGCAGCGGCGGCAGGGGGCAAGAGACCCAGTACTTC

d_gene: -
j_gene: TRBJ1-3
v_gene: TRBV16
abundance: -
CDR3aa: CASSPTISSGNTIYF
CDR3nt: TGTGCCAGCAGCCCCACTATTTCCTCTGGAAACACCATATATTTT

d_gene: TRBD1
j_gene: TRBJ1-2
v_gene: TRBV11-2
abundance: -
CDR3aa: CASSFDRDSGYGYTF
CDR3nt: TGTGCCAGCAGCTTTGACAGGGATTCTGGTTATGGCTACACCTTC

d_gene: -
j_gene: TRBJ1-5
v_gene: TRBV12-5
abundance: -
CDR3aa: CASGLRLDGSNQPQHF
CDR3nt: TGTGCTAGTGGTTTGCGGTTGGACGGGAGCAATCAGCCCCAGCATTTT

d_gene: TRBD1
j_gene: TRBJ1-5
v_gene: TRBV6-6
abundance: -
CDR3aa: CASSFRTGQNQPQHF
CDR3nt: TGTGCCAGCAGTTTCCGGACAGGGCAGAATCAGCCCCAGCATTTT

d_gene: TRBD1
j_gene: TRBJ1-6
v_gene: TRBV27
abundance: -
CDR3aa: CASSERTGKSSPLHF
CDR3nt: TGTGCCAGCAGCGAAAGGACAGGGAAGAGTTCACCCCTCCACTTT

d_gene: -
j_gene: TRBJ1-2
v_gene: TRBV27
abundance: -
CDR3aa: CASSLTGNSFYGYTF
CDR3nt: TGTGCCAGCAGTTTAACGGGCAACTCCTTCTATGGCTACACCTTC

d_gene: -
j_gene: TRBJ1-3
v_gene: TRBV25-1
abundance: -
CDR3aa: CASSDWVNTIYF
CDR3nt: TGTGCCAGCAGTGACTGGGTGAACACCATATATTTT

d_gene: -
j_gene: TRBJ2-7
v_gene: TRBV9
abundance: -
CDR3aa: CASSPSDGFSYEQYF
CDR3nt: TGTGCCAGCAGCCCTAGCGACGGATTCTCCTACGAGCAGTACTTC

d_gene: -
j_gene: TRBJ2-1
v_gene: TRBV18
abundance: once
CDR3aa: CASSPPTRVNEQFF
CDR3nt: TGTGCCAGCTCACCACCGACGAGGGTAAATGAGCAGTTCTTC

d_gene: -
j_gene: TRBJ1-1
v_gene: TRBV6-5
abundance: -
CDR3aa: CASSYSLGAAAFF
CDR3nt: TGTGCCAGCAGTTACTCGTTAGGGGCGGCAGCTTTCTTT

d_gene: TRBD1
j_gene: TRBJ2-7
v_gene: TRBV10-1
abundance: -
CDR3aa: CASSEPWGQGSYEQYF
CDR3nt: TGCGCCAGCAGTGAGCCGTGGGGACAGGGGTCCTACGAGCAGTACTTC

d_gene: TRBD2
j_gene: TRBJ2-1
v_gene: TRBV9
abundance: -
CDR3aa: CASSVEPAGGRNEQFF
CDR3nt: TGTGCCAGCAGCGTAGAACCAGCGGGGGGGCGAAATGAGCAGTTCTTC

d_gene: -
j_gene: TRBJ1-6
v_gene: TRBV30
abundance: -
CDR3aa: CAWTPQATANSPLHF
CDR3nt: TGTGCCTGGACCCCCCAGGCGACGGCGAATTCACCCCTCCACTTT

d_gene: -
j_gene: TRBJ2-7
v_gene: TRBV12-5
abundance: few
CDR3aa: CASGLALAALPYF
CDR3nt: TGTGCTAGTGGTTTGGCCCTCGCCGCGCTTCCGTACTTC

d_gene: -
j_gene: TRBJ2-5
v_gene: TRBV7-8
abundance: -
CDR3aa: CASSLGRGGETQYF
CDR3nt: TGTGCCAGCAGCTTAGGAAGGGGCGGAGAGACCCAGTACTTC

d_gene: TRBD2
j_gene: TRBJ2-3
v_gene: TRBV6-4
abundance: -
CDR3aa: CASSLAGIGDTQYF
CDR3nt: TGTGCCAGCAGTCTAGCGGGAATAGGAGATACGCAGTATTTT

d_gene: -
j_gene: TRBJ1-3
v_gene: TRBV2
abundance: -
CDR3aa: CASRTGGTGNTIYF
CDR3nt: TGTGCCAGTAGGACGGGGGGGACTGGAAACACCATATATTTT

d_gene: TRBD2
j_gene: TRBJ2-1
v_gene: TRBV15
abundance: -
CDR3aa: CATSRVGSGPEQFF
CDR3nt: TGTGCCACCAGCAGGGTTGGTAGCGGGCCTGAGCAGTTCTTC

d_gene: TRBD1
j_gene: TRBJ1-2
v_gene: TRBV7-9
abundance: -
CDR3aa: CASSLDRSGTGNYGYTF
CDR3nt: TGTGCCAGCAGCTTAGATAGGTCCGGGACAGGGAACTATGGCTACACCTTC

d_gene: TRBD1
j_gene: TRBJ1-2
v_gene: TRBV10-3
abundance: few
CDR3aa: CATWGQPSYGYTF
CDR3nt: TGTGCCACTTGGGGACAGCCCTCCTATGGCTACACCTTC

d_gene: -
j_gene: TRBJ1-2
v_gene: TRBV18
abundance: -
CDR3aa: CASSATRDYGYTF
CDR3nt: TGTGCCAGCTCAGCGACAAGAGACTATGGCTACACCTTC

d_gene: -
j_gene: TRBJ1-4
v_gene: TRBV6-5
abundance: -
CDR3aa: CATRRNNEKLFF
CDR3nt: TGTGCCACCAGACGGAACAATGAAAAACTGTTTTTT

d_gene: -
j_gene: TRBJ1-1
v_gene: TRBV6-5
abundance: few
CDR3aa: CASSYKGTEAFF
CDR3nt: TGTGCCAGCAGTTACAAGGGGACTGAAGCTTTCTTT

d_gene: -
j_gene: TRBJ1-4
v_gene: TRBV27
abundance: -
CDR3aa: CASSLRTGYEKLFF
CDR3nt: TGTGCCAGCAGTTTACGTACAGGATATGAAAAACTGTTTTTT